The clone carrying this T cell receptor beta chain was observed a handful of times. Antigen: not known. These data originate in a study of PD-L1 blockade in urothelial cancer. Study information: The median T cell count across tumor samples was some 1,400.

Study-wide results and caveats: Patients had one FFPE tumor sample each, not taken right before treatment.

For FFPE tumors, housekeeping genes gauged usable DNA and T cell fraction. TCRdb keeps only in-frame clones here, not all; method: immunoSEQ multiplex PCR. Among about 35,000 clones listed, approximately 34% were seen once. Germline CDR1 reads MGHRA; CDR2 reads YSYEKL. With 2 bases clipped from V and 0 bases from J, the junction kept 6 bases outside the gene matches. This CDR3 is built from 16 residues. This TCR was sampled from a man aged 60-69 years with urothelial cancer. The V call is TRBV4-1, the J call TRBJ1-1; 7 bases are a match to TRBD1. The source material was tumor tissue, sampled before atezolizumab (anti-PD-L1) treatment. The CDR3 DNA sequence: TGCGCCAGCAGCCAACTGACAGGGCCCTTGAACACTGAAGCTTTCTTT. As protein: CASSQLTGPLNTEAFF.